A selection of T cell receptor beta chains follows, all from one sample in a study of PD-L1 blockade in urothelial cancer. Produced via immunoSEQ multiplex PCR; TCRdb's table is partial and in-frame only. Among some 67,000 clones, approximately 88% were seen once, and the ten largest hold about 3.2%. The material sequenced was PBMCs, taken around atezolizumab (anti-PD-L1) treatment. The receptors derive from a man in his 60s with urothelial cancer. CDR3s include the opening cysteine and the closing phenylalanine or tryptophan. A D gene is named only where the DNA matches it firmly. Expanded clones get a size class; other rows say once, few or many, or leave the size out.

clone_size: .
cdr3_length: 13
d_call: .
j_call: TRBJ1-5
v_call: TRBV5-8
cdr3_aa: CASSLPQYQPQHF
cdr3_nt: TGTGCCAGCAGCCTACCCCAATATCAGCCCCAGCATTTT

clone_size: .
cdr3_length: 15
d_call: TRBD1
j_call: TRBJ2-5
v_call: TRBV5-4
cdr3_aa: CASSLGGTGMVTQYF
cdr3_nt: TGTGCCAGCAGCTTGGGAGGGACAGGGATGGTGACCCAGTACTTC

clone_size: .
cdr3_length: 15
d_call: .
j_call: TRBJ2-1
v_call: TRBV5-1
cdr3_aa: CASRKLETRVNEQFF
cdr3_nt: TGCGCCAGCAGAAAACTGGAGACTAGAGTCAATGAGCAGTTCTTC

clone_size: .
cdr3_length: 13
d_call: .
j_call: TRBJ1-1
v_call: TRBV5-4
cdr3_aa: CASSLAGNTEAFF
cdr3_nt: TGTGCCAGCAGCTTGGCGGGGAACACTGAAGCTTTCTTT

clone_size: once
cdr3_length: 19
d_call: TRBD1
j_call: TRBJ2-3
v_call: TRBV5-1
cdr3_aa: CASSLGSSGTASRVDTQYF
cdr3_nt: TGCGCCAGCAGCTTGGGTTCCTCCGGGACAGCCTCCCGGGTAGATACGCAGTATTTT

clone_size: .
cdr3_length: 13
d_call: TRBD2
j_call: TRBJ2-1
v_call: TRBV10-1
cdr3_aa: CASRTSGVAEQFF
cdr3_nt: TGCGCCAGCAGGACTAGCGGGGTGGCGGAGCAGTTCTTC

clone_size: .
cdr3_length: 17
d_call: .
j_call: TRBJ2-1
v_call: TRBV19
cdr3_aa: CASSIGRQGRFYNEQFF
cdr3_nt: TGTGCCAGTAGTATAGGTAGGCAGGGTAGGTTCTACAATGAGCAGTTCTTC

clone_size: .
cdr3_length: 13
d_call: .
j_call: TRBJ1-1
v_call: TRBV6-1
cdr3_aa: CASSEGRNTEAFF
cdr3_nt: TGTGCCAGCAGTGAAGGCAGAAACACTGAAGCTTTCTTT

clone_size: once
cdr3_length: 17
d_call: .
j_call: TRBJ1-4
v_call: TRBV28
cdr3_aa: CASSLEVVGAGNEKLFF
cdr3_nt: TGTGCCAGCAGTTTAGAGGTTGTGGGGGCAGGGAATGAAAAACTGTTTTTT

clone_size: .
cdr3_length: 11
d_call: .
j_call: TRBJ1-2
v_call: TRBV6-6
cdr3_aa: CASTGHYGYTF
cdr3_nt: TGTGCCAGCACTGGGCACTATGGCTACACCTTC

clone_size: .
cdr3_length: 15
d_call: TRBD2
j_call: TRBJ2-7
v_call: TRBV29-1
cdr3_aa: CSVSHPGLAGYEQYF
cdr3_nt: TGCAGCGTTTCTCACCCGGGACTAGCGGGCTACGAGCAGTACTTC

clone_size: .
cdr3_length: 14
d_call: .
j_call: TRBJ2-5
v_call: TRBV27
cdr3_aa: CASSYRDRQETQYF
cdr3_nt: TGTGCCAGCAGTTACCGCGACAGACAAGAGACCCAGTACTTC

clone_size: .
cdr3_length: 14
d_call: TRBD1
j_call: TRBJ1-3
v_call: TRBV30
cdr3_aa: CAWGTGGSGNTIYF
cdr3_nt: TGTGCCTGGGGAACAGGGGGCTCTGGAAACACCATATATTTT

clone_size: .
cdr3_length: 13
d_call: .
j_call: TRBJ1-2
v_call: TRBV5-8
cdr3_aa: CASSPTDSLGYTF
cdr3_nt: TGTGCCAGCAGCCCTACGGACAGTCTTGGCTACACCTTC

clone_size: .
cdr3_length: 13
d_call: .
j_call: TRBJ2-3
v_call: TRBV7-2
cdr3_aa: CASSPRGTDTQYF
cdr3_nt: TGTGCCAGCAGCCCCAGGGGCACAGATACGCAGTATTTT

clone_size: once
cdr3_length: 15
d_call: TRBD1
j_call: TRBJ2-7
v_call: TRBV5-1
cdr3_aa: CASSLAGTDPYEQYF
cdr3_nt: TGCGCCAGCAGCTTGGCCGGGACAGACCCCTACGAGCAGTACTTC

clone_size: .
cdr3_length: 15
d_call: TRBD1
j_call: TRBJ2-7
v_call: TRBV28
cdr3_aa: CASSRPGTGDYEQYF
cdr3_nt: TGTGCCAGCAGTCGTCCCGGGACAGGGGACTACGAGCAGTACTTC

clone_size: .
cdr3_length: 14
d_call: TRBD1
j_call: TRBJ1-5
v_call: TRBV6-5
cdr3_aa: CASRTGNSNQPQHF
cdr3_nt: TGTGCCAGCAGGACAGGGAATAGCAATCAGCCCCAGCATTTT

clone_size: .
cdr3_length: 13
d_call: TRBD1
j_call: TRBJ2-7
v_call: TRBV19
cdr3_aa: CAAGTGPFYEQYF
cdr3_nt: TGTGCCGCCGGGACAGGGCCATTTTACGAGCAGTACTTC

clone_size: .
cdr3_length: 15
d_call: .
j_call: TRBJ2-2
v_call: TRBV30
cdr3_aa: CAWQGVRKVTGELFF
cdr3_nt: TGTGCCTGGCAAGGGGTACGGAAAGTTACCGGGGAGCTGTTTTTT

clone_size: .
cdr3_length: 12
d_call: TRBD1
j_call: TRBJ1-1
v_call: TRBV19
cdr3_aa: CASRTGDTEAFF
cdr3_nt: TGTGCCAGCCGTACAGGGGACACTGAAGCTTTCTTT

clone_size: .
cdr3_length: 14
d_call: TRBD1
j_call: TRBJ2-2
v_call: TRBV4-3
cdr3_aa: CASSQVGQGVWLFF
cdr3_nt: TGCGCCAGCAGCCAAGTGGGACAGGGGGTATGGCTGTTTTTT

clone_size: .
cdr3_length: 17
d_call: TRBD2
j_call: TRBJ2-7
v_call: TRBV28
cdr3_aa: CASSFFGGLAGAYEQYF
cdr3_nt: TGTGCCAGCAGTTTTTTCGGGGGACTAGCGGGAGCCTACGAGCAGTACTTC

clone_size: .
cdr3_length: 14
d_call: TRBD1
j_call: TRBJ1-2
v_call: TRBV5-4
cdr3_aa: CASSLGQGVRGYTF
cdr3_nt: TGTGCCAGCAGCTTGGGGCAGGGGGTGAGGGGCTACACCTTC

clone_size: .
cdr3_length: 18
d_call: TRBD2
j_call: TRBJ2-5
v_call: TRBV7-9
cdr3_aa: CASSAPSTSGGAGETQYF
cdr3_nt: TGTGCCAGCAGCGCCCCATCAACTAGCGGGGGGGCCGGGGAGACCCAGTACTTC

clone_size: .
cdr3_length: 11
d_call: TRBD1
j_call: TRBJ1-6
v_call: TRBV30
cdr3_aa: CAWSQGGVIFF
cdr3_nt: TGTGCCTGGAGTCAGGGGGGCGTGATTTTTTTT

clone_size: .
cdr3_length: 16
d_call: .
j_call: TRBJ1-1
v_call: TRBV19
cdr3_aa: CASSIIPTGRNTEAFF
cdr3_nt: TGTGCCAGTAGTATTATCCCCACAGGGAGGAACACTGAAGCTTTCTTT

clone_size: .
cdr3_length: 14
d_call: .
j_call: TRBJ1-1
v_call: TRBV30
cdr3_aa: CAWALEVSNTEAFF
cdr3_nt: TGTGCCTGGGCCCTGGAGGTCTCGAACACTGAAGCTTTCTTT